This note documents a single T cell receptor (beta chain) sequence. Its target is not known. With 0 bases removed from V and 8 bases from J, the gap between germline ends came to 11 bases. The CDR3 runs 14 residues. Germline CDR1 reads MNHNS; CDR2 reads SASEGT. The sample belongs to a study of T-cell reconstitution after alpha-beta-depleted transplantation in children. Study-level findings and limits: T cells produced anew were the main source of T-cell counts and diversity one year after transplant. Several patients had high TCRbeta diversity at day 60; it came from surviving recipient T cells and thymic progenitors.

Preparing the TCRbeta library involved the use of unique molecular identifiers. TCRdb independently ran MiXCR on the PCR reads; one entry per CDR3 protein. Altogether a few hundred thousand distinct CDR3 sequences are present, 20% to 30% being singletons, with the ten largest covering about 35%. The sequence derives from a boy younger than two with Wiskott-Aldrich syndrome, due to receive a stem cell transplant. This sample comprised PBMCs, obtained before TCRalphabeta/CD19-depleted stem cell transplant. The chain employs TRBV6-1 and TRBJ2-1; no firm D call. The CDR3 loop reads CASSEASDGYEQFF. DNA for the CDR3: TGTGCCAGCAGTGAAGCTTCAGACGGGTATGAGCAGTTCTTC.